What follows are 10 T cell receptor beta chains derived from one specimen sequenced in a study of T-cell memory formation after mild COVID-19. MiXCR was run by TCRdb on the 5' RACE reads, yielding one entry per CDR3 protein. The repertoire consists of more than 100,000 distinct CDR3 sequences, with roughly 6.2% occurring once and the leading ten covering roughly 2%. Sequenced material: PBMCs or a T cell subset sorted from them (not recorded which). The source is an adult woman who had mild COVID-19 (a few samples of this study predate the infection). Cell type and time point are not known.

This clonotype was observed a few times. This sequence joins TRBV18 and TRBJ1-5; tentatively, D is TRBD1 (5 bases). Germline-derived CDR1 and CDR2 are KGHSH and LQKENI. CDR3 length: 14 amino acids. V shed 0 bases and J shed 7 bases, with 10 bases lying between them. CDR3 nucleotide sequence: TGTGCCAGCTCACCACCGGGGGTAGAGCAGCCCCAGCATTTT. Amino acid sequence: CASSPPGVEQPQHF.

This clonotype was observed a handful of times. The V gene is TRBV4-3, the J gene TRBJ1-1; maybe TRBD1 (6 bases). With 1 base removed from V and 2 bases from J, the gap between germline ends came to 8 bases. The V gene's germline CDR1 is LGHNA and CDR2 YSLEER. This CDR3 comprises 14 residues. This CDR3 reads CASSQVQGNTEAFF. The CDR3 DNA reads TGCGCCAGCAGCCAAGTACAGGGAAACACTGAAGCTTTCTTT.

In its sample, this clonotype was seen a few times. The J gene is TRBJ2-7, the V gene TRBV7-2; no clear D. Trimming removed 3 bases at V and 2 bases at J, with 5 bases between. The CDR3 length is 12 residues. Germline CDR1 and CDR2: SGHTA and FQGNSA. CDR3 in amino acids: CASSFMAYEQYF. The DNA of the CDR3 is TGTGCCAGCAGCTTCATGGCCTACGAGCAGTACTTC.

This clonotype was found a few times. The gene calls are TRBV4-1 and TRBJ2-5; TRBD2 is a possible D gene (6 bases). The V gene lost 0 bases and the J gene lost 3 bases, with 17 bases spanning the gap. CDR1 is MGHRA and CDR2 is YSYEKL in the germline V gene. The CDR3 sequence is 17 residues long. CDR3 DNA sequence: TGCGCCAGCAGCCAAGATAGGGGCCAGGAGGGCAAAGAGACCCAGTACTTC. Encoded protein: CASSQDRGQEGKETQYF.

There are a few counts of this clonotype. The gene calls are TRBV21-1 and TRBJ2-5; the D call of TRBD2 is as the table states it, not checked on the DNA. TRBV21-1 is labeled a pseudogene. This CDR3 comprises 14 residues. In nucleotides, the CDR3 is TGTGCCAGCCCGCCGTGGAGGGAAGAAGAGACCCAGTACTTC. Translation gives CASPPWREEETQYF.

This clonotype was seen repeatedly, ten times or more. The CDR3 bases are TGTGCCAGCAGCGCAGGCGGGACAGGCACAGATACGCAGTATTTT. Translating gives CASSAGGTGTDTQYF. The chain employs TRBV7-2 and TRBJ2-3; tentative D call: TRBD1 (7 bases). Trimming removed 5 bases from V and 1 base from J, with 13 bases in between. Per germline, CDR1 SGHTA and CDR2 FQGNSA. The CDR3 length is 15 residues. The entire variable domain, with the rest obtained from reference TRBV7-2 and TRBJ2-3, is as follows: GAGVSQSPSNKVTEKGKDVELRCDPISGHTALYWYRQSLGQGLEFLIYFQGNSAPDKSGLPSDRFSAERTGGSVSTLTIQRTQQEDSAVYLCASSAGGTGTDTQYFGPGTRLTVL.

This clonotype was picked up many times. The rearrangement joins TRBV19 to TRBJ2-3; no definite D call. Germline V gene lookup returns CDR1 LNHDA and CDR2 SQIVND (reference sequence). Trimming stripped 1 base from V and 0 bases from J, with 14 bases between. The CDR3 is 17 amino acids. The CDR3 nucleotides read TGTGCCAGTAGTATAGTCGCGGACGCCTCTAGCACAGATACGCAGTATTTT. The encoded protein is CASSIVADASSTDTQYF.

The chain joins TRBV12-3 or TRBV12-4 to TRBJ2-1, with 10 bases aligning to TRBD2. The CDR3 is 15 amino acids. Trimming at V came to 3 bases and at J to 7 bases, leaving 6 bases not matched to a gene. The CDR3 DNA follows: TGTGCCAGCAGTTTGCCTAGCGGGAGTAAGAATGAGCAGTTCTTC. It specifies CASSLPSGSKNEQFF.

Ten or more counts support this clonotype. The chain uses TRBV12-3 or TRBV12-4 and TRBJ2-1; 8 bases map to TRBD1. J gave up 5 bases and V 7 bases, and 16 bases lay outside the gene matches. The CDR3 loop spans 17 amino acids. Written as DNA, the CDR3 is TGTGCCAGCACCCTTCCCAATACCAGGGGGCCGGACAATGAGCAGTTCTTC. This sequence encodes CASTLPNTRGPDNEQFF.

This clonotype has only a few counts. V is TRBV5-1 and J is TRBJ1-1, with 10 bases that match TRBD1. Germline CDR1 SGHRS, CDR2 YFSETQ. Trimming at V came to 4 bases and at J to 1 base, leaving 13 bases not matched to a gene. The length of the CDR3 is 18 residues. This chain's CDR3 is CASSRDGTGAVGNTEAFF. The CDR3 DNA is TGCGCCAGCAGCCGGGATGGGACAGGGGCCGTCGGGAACACTGAAGCTTTCTTT. The entire variable domain, with the rest obtained from reference TRBV5-1 and TRBJ1-1, is as follows: KAGVTQTPRYLIKTRGQQVTLSCSPISGHRSVSWYQQTPGQGLQFLFEYFSETQRNKGNFPGRFSGRQFSNSRSEMNVSTLELGDSALYLCASSRDGTGAVGNTEAFFGQGTRLTVV.